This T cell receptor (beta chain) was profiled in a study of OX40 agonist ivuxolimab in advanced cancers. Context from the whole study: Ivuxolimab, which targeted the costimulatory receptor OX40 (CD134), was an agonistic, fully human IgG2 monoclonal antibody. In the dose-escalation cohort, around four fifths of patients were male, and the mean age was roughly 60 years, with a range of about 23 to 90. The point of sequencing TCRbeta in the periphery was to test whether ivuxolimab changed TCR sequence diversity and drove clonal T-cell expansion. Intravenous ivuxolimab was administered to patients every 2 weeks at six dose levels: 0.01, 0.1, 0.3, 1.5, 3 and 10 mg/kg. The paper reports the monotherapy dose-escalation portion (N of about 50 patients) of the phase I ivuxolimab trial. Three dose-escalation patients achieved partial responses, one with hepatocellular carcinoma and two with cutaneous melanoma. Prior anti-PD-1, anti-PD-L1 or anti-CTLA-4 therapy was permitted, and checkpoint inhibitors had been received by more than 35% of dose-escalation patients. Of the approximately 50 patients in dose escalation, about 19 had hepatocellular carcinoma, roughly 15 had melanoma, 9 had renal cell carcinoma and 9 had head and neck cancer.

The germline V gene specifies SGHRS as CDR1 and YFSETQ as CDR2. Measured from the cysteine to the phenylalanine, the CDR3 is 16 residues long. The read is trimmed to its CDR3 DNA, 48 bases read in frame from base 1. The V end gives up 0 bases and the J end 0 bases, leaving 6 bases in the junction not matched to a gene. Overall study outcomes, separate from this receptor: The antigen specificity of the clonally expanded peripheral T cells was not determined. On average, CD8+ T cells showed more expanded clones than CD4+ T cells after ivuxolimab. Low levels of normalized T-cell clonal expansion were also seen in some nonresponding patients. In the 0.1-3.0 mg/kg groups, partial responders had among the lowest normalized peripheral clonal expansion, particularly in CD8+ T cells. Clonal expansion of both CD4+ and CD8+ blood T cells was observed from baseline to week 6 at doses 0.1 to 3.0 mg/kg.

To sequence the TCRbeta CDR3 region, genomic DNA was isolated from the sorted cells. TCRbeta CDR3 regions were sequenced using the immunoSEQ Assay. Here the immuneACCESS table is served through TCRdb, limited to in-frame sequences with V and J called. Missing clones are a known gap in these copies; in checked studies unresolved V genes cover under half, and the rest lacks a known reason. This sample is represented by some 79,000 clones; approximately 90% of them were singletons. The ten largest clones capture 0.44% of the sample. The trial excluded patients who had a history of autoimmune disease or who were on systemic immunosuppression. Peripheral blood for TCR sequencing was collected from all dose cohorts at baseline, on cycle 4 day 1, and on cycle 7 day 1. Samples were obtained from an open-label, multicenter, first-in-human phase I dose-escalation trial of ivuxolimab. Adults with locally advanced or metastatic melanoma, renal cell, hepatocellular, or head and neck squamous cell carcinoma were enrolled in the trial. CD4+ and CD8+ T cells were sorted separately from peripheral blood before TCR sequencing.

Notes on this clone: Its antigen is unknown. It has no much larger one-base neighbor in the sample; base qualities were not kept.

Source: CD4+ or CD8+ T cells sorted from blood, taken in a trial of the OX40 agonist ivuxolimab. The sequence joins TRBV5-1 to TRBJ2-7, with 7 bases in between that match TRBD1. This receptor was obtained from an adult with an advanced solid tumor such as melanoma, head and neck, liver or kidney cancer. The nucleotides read TGCGCCAGCAGCTTGGCCCCGGCAGGGGGCTCCTACGAGCAGTACTTC. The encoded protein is CASSLAPAGGSYEQYF.